Included here is one TCR beta chain sequence, with context. The record originates from a study of blood T cell repertoires in COVID-19. Study-wide background: The study drew acute and convalescent COVID-19 samples from the United States, Italy and Spain. Nucleic acid was either cDNA or gDNA, and it came from T cells, B-cell-depleted T cells, or PBMCs.

Per the study methods: Amplification from reference gene primers served as the basis for estimated nucleated cell counts. Some clones are missing from TCRdb's copy, which holds only in-frame ones; the method was immunoSEQ multiplex PCR. The DNA gave D and trimming, while V, J and clone size come from that table. The data contain about 120,000 clones, 80% to 90% of them singletons. This CDR3 comprises 15 residues. V gave up 4 bases and J gave up 3 bases; unmatched junction bases: 6. The germline V gene has CDR1 SGDLS and CDR2 YYNGEE. Seattle's cohort entered during active infection and was followed longitudinally.

Sequencing was done on a sample of peripheral blood. The chain uses TRBV9 and TRBJ1-4; 7 nucleotides line up with TRBD1. The TCR originated in a man in his sixties with COVID-19, enrolled during active disease. This CDR3 is CASSNSGQPNEKLFF. As DNA, the CDR3 is TGTGCCAGCAGCAACTCGGGACAGCCTAATGAAAAACTGTTTTTT.